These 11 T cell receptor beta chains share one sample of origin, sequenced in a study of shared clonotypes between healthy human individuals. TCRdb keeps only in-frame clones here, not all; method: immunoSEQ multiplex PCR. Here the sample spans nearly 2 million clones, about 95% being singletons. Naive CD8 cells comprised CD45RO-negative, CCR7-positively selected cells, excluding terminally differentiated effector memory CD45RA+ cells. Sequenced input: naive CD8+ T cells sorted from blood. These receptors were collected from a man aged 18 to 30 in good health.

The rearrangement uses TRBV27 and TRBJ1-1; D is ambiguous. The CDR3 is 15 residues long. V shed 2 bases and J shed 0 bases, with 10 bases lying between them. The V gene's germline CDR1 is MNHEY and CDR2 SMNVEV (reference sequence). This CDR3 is CASSLGPDLNTEAFF. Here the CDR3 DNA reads TGTGCCAGCAGTTTAGGTCCGGACCTGAACACTGAAGCTTTCTTT.

The CDR3 sequence: CASSLRGELAGVLETQYF. The CDR3 DNA reads TGTGCCAGCAGCTTGCGAGGGGAACTAGCGGGAGTATTGGAGACCCAGTACTTC. The rearrangement joins TRBV5-6 to TRBJ2-5, with TRBD2 matching 11 bases. This CDR3 contains 18 residues. The trim removed 1 base at V and 5 bases at J, leaving 13 bases unmatched. The germline gives CDR1 SGHDT, CDR2 YYEEEE.

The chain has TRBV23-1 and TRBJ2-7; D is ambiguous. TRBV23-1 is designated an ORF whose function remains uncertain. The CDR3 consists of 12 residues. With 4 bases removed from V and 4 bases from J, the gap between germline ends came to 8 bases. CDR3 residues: CASSPSGYEQYF. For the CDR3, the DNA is TGCGCCAGCAGTCCTTCTGGGTACGAGCAGTACTTC.

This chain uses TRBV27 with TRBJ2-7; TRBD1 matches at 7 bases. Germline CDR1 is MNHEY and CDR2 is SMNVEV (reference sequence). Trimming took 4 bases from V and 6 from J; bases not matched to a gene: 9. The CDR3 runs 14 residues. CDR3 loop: CASSYRDSDPEQYF. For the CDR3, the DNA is TGTGCCAGCAGTTACCGGGACAGCGATCCCGAGCAGTACTTC.

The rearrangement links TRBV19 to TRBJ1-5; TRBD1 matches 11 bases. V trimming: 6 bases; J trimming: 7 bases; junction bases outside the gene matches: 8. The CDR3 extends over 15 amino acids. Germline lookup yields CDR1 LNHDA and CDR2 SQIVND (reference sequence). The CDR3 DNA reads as TGTGCCAGTAGCGGGAGGGACAGGGGGAAGCAGCCCCAGCATTTT. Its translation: CASSGRDRGKQPQHF.

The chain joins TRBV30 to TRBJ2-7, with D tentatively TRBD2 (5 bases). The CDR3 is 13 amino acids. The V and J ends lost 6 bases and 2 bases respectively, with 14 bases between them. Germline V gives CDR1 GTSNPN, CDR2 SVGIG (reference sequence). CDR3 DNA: TGTGCCTGCGGGGTAGGTCTTACCTACGAGCAGTACTTC. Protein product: CACGVGLTYEQYF.

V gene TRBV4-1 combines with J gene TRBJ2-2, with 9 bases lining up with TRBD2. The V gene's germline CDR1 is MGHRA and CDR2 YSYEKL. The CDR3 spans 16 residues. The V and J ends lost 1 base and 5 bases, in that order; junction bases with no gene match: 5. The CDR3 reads CASSQVAGDETGELFF. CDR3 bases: TGCGCCAGCAGCCAAGTAGCGGGAGATGAGACCGGGGAGCTGTTTTTT.

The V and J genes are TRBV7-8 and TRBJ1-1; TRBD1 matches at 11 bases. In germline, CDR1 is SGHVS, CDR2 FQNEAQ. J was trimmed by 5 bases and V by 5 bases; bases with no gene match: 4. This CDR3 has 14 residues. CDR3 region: CASSTGTGGTEAFF. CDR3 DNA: TGTGCCAGCAGCACCGGGACAGGGGGAACTGAAGCTTTCTTT.

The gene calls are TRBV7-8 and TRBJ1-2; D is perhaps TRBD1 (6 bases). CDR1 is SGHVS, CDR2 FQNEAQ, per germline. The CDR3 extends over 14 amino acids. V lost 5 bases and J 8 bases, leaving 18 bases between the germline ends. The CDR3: CASSPLRGPGGYTF. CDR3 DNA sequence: TGTGCCAGCAGCCCGTTGCGGGGGCCGGGGGGCTACACCTTC.

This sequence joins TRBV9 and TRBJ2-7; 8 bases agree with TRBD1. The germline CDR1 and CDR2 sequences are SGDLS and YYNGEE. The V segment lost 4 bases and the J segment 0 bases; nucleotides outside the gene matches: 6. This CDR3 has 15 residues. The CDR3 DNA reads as TGTGCCAGCAGCCCGGGACAGGCTCCCTCCTACGAGCAGTACTTC. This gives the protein CASSPGQAPSYEQYF.

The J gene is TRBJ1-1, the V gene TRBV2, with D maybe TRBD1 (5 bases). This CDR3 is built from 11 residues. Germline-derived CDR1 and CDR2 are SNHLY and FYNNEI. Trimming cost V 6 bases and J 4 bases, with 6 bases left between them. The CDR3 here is CASRQGTEAFF. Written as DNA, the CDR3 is TGTGCCAGCAGGCAGGGCACTGAAGCTTTCTTT.